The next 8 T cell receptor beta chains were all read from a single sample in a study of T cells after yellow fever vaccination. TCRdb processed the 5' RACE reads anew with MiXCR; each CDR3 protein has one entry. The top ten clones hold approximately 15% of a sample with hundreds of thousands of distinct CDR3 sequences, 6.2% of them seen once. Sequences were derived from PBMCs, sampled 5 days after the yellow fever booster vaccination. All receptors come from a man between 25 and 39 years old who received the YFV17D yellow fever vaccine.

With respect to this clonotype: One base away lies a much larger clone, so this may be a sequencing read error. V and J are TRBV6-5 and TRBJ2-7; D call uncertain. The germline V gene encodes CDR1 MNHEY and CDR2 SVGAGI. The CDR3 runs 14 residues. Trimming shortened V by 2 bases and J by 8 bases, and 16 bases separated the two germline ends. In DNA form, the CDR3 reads TGTGCCAGCAGTTACGAGAGTAACACCCACAAGCAGTACTTC. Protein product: CASSYESNTHKQYF.

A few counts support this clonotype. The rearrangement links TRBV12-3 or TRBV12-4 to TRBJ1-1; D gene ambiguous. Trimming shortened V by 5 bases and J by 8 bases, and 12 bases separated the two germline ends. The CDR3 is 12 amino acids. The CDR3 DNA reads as TGTGCCAGCAGTCTCGGACGGCAAGAAGCTTTCTTT. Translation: CASSLGRQEAFF.

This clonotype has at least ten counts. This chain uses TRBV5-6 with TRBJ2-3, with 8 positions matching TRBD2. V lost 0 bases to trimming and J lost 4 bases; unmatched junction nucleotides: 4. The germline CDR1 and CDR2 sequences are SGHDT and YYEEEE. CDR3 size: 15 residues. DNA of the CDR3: TGTGCCAGCAGCTTGGGGACTAGCAGGGCAGATACGCAGTATTTT. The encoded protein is CASSLGTSRADTQYF.

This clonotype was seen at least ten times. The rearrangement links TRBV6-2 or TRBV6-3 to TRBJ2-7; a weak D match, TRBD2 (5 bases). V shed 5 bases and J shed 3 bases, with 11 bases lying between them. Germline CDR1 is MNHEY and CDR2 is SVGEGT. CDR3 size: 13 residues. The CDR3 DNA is TGTGCCAGCAGTCTCGGACTTTACTACGAGCAGTACTTC. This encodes CASSLGLYYEQYF.

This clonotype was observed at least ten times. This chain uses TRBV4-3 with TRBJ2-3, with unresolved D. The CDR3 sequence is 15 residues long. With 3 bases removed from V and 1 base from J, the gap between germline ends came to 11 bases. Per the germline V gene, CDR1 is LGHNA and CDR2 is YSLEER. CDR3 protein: CASSHGLLGTDTQYF. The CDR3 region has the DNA TGCGCCAGCAGCCACGGTTTGTTGGGCACAGATACGCAGTATTTT.

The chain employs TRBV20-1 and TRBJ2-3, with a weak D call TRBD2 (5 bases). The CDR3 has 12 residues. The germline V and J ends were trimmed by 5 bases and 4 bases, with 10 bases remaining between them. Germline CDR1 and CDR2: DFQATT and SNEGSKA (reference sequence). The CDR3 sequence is CSAGSLADTQYF. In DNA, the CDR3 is TGCAGTGCTGGATCACTAGCAGATACGCAGTATTTT.

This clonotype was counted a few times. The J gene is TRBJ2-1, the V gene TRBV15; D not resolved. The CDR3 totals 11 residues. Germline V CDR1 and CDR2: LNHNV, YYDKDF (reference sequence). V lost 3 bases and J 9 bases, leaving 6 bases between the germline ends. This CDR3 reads CATSSYSEQFF. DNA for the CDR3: TGTGCCACCAGCAGTTATAGTGAGCAGTTCTTC.

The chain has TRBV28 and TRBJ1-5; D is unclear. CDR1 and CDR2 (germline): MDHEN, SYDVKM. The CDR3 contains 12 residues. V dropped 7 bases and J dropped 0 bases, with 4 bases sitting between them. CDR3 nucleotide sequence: TGTGCCAGCACTGATAGCAATCAGCCCCAGCATTTT. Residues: CASTDSNQPQHF.